Included here is one TCR beta chain sequence, with context. What it recognizes is unknown. The tumor samples were collected prior to definitive surgery or chemotherapy. Repertoires were generated with immunoSEQ multiplex PCR, while TCRdb's copy carries only in-frame clones and drops some. The table lists some 40,000 clones, approximately 80% of them singletons, with 3.1% in the top ten. The data derive from a study of high-grade serous ovarian cancer treatment subgroups. Study-wide results and caveats: Only CDR3 was analyzed; CDR1 and CDR2 were not.

Deletions cut 5 bases from V and 0 bases from J, with 11 bases between. CDR1 and CDR2 (germline): MDHEN, SYDVKM. This CDR3 spans 15 amino acids. The sequencing input was tumor tissue. The V and J genes are TRBV28 and TRBJ2-4, with D possibly being TRBD2 (6 bases). The TCR comes from a human donor with high-grade serous ovarian cancer. CDR3 nucleotide sequence: TGTGCCAGCAGTCGTAGCGGACTAGCCAAAAACATTCAGTACTTC. Translated, it gives CASSRSGLAKNIQYF.